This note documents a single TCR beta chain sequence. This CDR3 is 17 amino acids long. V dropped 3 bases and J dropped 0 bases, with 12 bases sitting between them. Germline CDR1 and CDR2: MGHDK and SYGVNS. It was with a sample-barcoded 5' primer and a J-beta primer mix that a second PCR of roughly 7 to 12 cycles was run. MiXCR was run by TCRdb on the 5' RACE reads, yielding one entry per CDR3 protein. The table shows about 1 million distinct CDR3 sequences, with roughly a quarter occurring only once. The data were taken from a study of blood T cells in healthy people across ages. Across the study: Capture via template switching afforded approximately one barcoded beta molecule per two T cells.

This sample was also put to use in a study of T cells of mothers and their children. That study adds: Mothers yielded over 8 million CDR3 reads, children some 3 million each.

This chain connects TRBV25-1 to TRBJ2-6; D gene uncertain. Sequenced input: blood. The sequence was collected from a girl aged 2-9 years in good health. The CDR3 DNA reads TGTGCCAGCAGTGATTTCGGACGGAGCTCTGGGGCCAACGTCCTGACTTTC. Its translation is CASSDFGRSSGANVLTF.